These 14 T cell receptor beta chains share one sample of origin, sequenced in a study of tumor-infiltrating lymphocytes in oesophageal squamous cell carcinoma (dated by TCRdb to about 2016). The method behind the library was PCR. The sequencing machine was an Illumina HiSeq 2000. TCRdb took the public reads, trimmed them with fastp at Q25, ran MiXCR for clone calling and kept in-frame beta chains. Each CDR3 protein appears once, grouped with its most common genes and DNA. The sample profile shows over 8,000 distinct CDR3 sequences; roughly 64% of them were found once. About 30% of the sample goes to the ten largest clones. Specimen: esophageal tumor tissue. These receptors came from a female donor with esophageal squamous cell carcinoma.

The rearrangement uses TRBV27 and TRBJ2-7; 10 nucleotides match TRBD2. The ends lost 6 bases at V and 7 bases at J; junction bases unmatched: 9. Germline loops: CDR1 MNHEY, CDR2 SMNVEV (reference sequence). The CDR3 runs to 14 residues. Written as DNA, the CDR3 is TGTGCCAGCAGCTTCGGACTAGCGGACAATGAGCAGTACTTC. This encodes CASSFGLADNEQYF.

V and J are TRBV7-3 and TRBJ2-1; D not certain. Germline assignment: CDR1 SGHTA and CDR2 FQGTGA. Trimming stripped 2 bases from V and 6 bases from J, with 8 bases between. This CDR3 is 13 amino acids long. The CDR3 nucleotides read TGTGCCAGCAGCTTACTCGTAGCCAATGAGCAGTTCTTC. This gives the protein CASSLLVANEQFF.

This clonotype was seen a single time. The J gene is TRBJ2-7, the V gene TRBV19; the D call may be TRBD1 or TRBD2 (5 bases each). Trimming took off 7 bases at V and 7 bases at J, with 26 bases between the two ends. The CDR3 is made up of 16 amino acids. Germline-derived CDR1 and CDR2 are LNHDA and SQIVND (reference sequence). In DNA, the CDR3 is TGTGCCAGTACCCTAGGGGCAGGGAGCTCCTACAATGAGCAGTACTTC. Translating it yields CASTLGAGSSYNEQYF.

V and J are TRBV7-9 and TRBJ2-7; D remains ambiguous. The CDR3 spans 14 residues. Trimming took off 0 bases at V and 0 bases at J, with 6 bases between the two ends. Germline lookup yields CDR1 SEHNR and CDR2 FQNEAQ (reference sequence). In DNA, the CDR3 is TGTGCCAGCAGCTTAGCGGGCAGCTCCTACGAGCAGTACTTC. It translates to CASSLAGSSYEQYF. The variable domain in full, with the rest retrieved from reference TRBV7-9 and TRBJ2-7, is DTGVSQNPRHKITKRGQNVTFRCDPISEHNRLYWYRQTLGQGPEFLTYFQNEAQLEKSRLLSDRFSAERPKGSFSTLEIQRTEQGDSAMYLCASSLAGSSYEQYFGPGTRLTVT.

The gene calls are TRBV27 and TRBJ2-1; D is undetermined. With the DNA end fitting TRBJ2-7 better, the J assignment may be wrong. The germline V gene encodes CDR1 MNHEY and CDR2 SMNVEV (reference sequence). CDR3 length equals 13 residues. CDR3 region: CASSFGVSYEQYF. CDR3 bases: TGTGCCAGCAGTTTCGGCGTGTCCTACGAGCAGTACTTC.

The rearrangement joins TRBV18 to TRBJ2-7, with TRBD1 matching over 7 bases. The J call is in doubt because the DNA end fits TRBJ1-2 better. This CDR3 is built from 16 residues. Germline V gene data show CDR1 as KGHSH and CDR2 as LQKENI. CDR3: CASSQDLQGANYGYTF. CDR3 coding DNA: TGTGCCAGCTCACAAGACCTCCAGGGGGCTAACTATGGCTACACCTTC.

The sample holds one count of this clonotype. This chain links TRBV7-2 with TRBJ2-7; 7 positions match TRBD2. Trimming took 5 bases from V and 0 from J; bases not matched to a gene: 1. Germline CDR1 reads SGHTA; CDR2 reads FQGNSA. The CDR3 has 13 residues. CDR3 sequence (DNA): TGTGCCAGCAGCAGGGACTACTCCTACGAGCAGTACTTC. Amino acids: CASSRDYSYEQYF.

As regards this clonotype: As the CDR3 is not closed by the conserved phenylalanine or tryptophan, this likely results from a read error. The limits of the CDR3 on the DNA are not certain, so only TCRdb's listed CDR3 is given. The CDR3 is CASSVGQITDYGYTFGS. The gene calls are TRBV7-2 and TRBJ2-7; TRBD2 was called by the table and not checked on the DNA. Per germline, CDR1 SGHTA and CDR2 FQGNSA. A total of 17 residues make up the CDR3, ends included.

J is TRBJ2-1 and V is TRBV27; D is unclear. CDR1 is MNHEY, CDR2 SMNVEV, per germline (reference sequence). V gave up 3 bases and J gave up 7 bases, with 10 bases separating them. This CDR3 comprises 13 residues. CDR3 coding DNA: TGTGCCAGCAGTTTCTCTCCTATAAATGAGCAGTTCTTC. Translated, it gives CASSFSPINEQFF.

The J gene is TRBJ1-1, the V gene TRBV7-2, with D maybe TRBD1 (6 bases). CDR1 SGHTA and CDR2 FQGNSA come from the germline V gene. This CDR3 is built from 15 residues. V gave up 5 bases and J gave up 0 bases, with 13 bases separating them. The CDR3 loop is CASSDYRAMNTEAFF. In DNA, the CDR3 is TGTGCCAGCAGCGATTACAGGGCCATGAACACTGAAGCTTTCTTT.

This clonotype has ten or more counts. This chain links TRBV5-1 with TRBJ2-3, with a weak D call TRBD2 (6 bases). There are 14 residues in the CDR3. CDR1 SGHRS and CDR2 YFSETQ come from the germline V gene. Trimming pared 4 bases from V and 0 bases from J, leaving 9 bases between. CDR3 region: CASSALASTDTQYF. CDR3 DNA sequence: TGCGCCAGCAGCGCACTAGCTAGCACAGATACGCAGTATTTT.

This clonotype was seen at least ten times. The chain recombines TRBV28 with TRBJ2-1, with TRBD2 matching 8 bases. From germline, CDR1 is MDHEN and CDR2 SYDVKM. The CDR3 consists of 19 residues. Germline trimming cut 3 bases from V and 3 bases from J; bases unmatched to any gene: 16. The CDR3 DNA follows: TGTGCCAGCAGTTTCCCCCGGGCTCTTTCAAGCGGGGGCTACAATGAGCAGTTCTTC. Translating gives CASSFPRALSSGGYNEQFF.

This clonotype is deemed medium-sized. J is TRBJ1-2 and V is TRBV6-1; the match to TRBD1 covers 7 bases. The length of the CDR3 is 15 residues. V dropped 6 bases and J dropped 2; count of bases not matched to a gene: 9. Germline V gene sequence: CDR1 MNHNS, CDR2 SASEGT. CDR3 loop: CASSLKGTVNYGYTF. The CDR3 nucleotides are TGTGCCAGCAGCTTGAAAGGGACAGTAAACTATGGCTACACCTTC.

The chain links TRBV12-3 or TRBV12-4 to TRBJ2-1, with 10 bases fitting TRBD2. The DNA matches TRBJ2-5 better at its end, which makes the J call doubtful. The CDR3 has 15 residues. CDR3 residues: CASRPSGGRGETQYF. The CDR3 DNA reads as TGTGCCAGCAGACCTAGCGGGGGTAGGGGGGAGACCCAGTACTTC.